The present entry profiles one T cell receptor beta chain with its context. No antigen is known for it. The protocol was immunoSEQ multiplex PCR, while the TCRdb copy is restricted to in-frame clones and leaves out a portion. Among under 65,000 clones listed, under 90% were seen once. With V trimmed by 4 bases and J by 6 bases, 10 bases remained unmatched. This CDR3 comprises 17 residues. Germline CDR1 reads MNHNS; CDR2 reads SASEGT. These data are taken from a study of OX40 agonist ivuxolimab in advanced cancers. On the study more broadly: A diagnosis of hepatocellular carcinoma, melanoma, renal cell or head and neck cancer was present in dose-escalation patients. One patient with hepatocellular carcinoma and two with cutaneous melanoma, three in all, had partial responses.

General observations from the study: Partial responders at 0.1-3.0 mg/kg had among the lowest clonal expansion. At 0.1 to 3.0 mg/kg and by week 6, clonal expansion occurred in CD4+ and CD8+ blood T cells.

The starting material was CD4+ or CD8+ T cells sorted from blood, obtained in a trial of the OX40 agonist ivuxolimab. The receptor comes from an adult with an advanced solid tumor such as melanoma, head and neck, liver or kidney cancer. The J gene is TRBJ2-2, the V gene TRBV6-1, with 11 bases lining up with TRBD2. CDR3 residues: CASSVRSGGARAGELFF. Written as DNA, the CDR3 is TGTGCCAGCAGTGTTCGTAGCGGGGGGGCTCGCGCCGGGGAGCTGTTTTTT.